Shown below are 30 T cell receptor beta chains from a single sample sequenced in a study of cytotoxic CD8 clonotypes in ibrutinib-treated CLL. Clones were read by immunoSEQ multiplex PCR, and TCRdb kept only the in-frame ones, dropping some. Of 30,000 to 40,000 clones in the sample, about 70% were seen once. This sample comprised PBMCs, obtained before ibrutinib treatment. These receptors all come from a human donor with chronic lymphocytic leukemia.

The V gene is TRBV28, the J gene TRBJ2-7; no clear D gene. This CDR3 has 13 residues. Germline loops: CDR1 MDHEN, CDR2 SYDVKM. V lost 1 base to trimming and J lost 0 bases, with 4 bases between them. Here the CDR3 reads CASSLYGSYEQYF. The CDR3 region has the DNA TGTGCCAGCAGTTTATACGGCTCCTACGAGCAGTACTTC. The variable domain in full, completed from reference TRBV28 and TRBJ2-7, reads DVKVTQSSRYLVKRTGEKVFLECVQDMDHENMFWYRQDPGLGLRLIYFSYDVKMKEKGDIPEGYSVSREKKERFSLILESASTNQTSMYLCASSLYGSYEQYFGPGTRLTVT.

The V call is TRBV4-3, the J call TRBJ1-2, with D tentatively TRBD1 (5 bases). CDR1 and CDR2 from the germline V gene are LGHNA and YSLEER. Deletions cut 0 bases from V and 7 bases from J, with 15 bases between. This CDR3 comprises 15 residues. DNA of the CDR3: TGCGCCAGCAGCCAAGATGGAGGGTGGGGGGGTGGCTACACCTTC. Amino acid sequence: CASSQDGGWGGGYTF.

The chain is built from TRBV29-1 and TRBJ2-1, with TRBD2 identical over 9 bases. V was clipped by 3 bases and J by 2 bases; unmatched bases: 5. The CDR3 runs to 15 residues. In germline, CDR1 is SQVTM, CDR2 ANQGSEA. The CDR3 sequence is CSVERLAVTYNEQFF. CDR3 coding DNA: TGCAGCGTTGAGCGACTAGCGGTCACCTACAATGAGCAGTTCTTC.

The V call is TRBV27, the J call TRBJ2-5; D unclear. The ends were cut back, 5 bases at V and 3 bases at J, with 7 bases in the middle. Germline CDR1 is MNHEY and CDR2 is SMNVEV (reference sequence). The CDR3 is 12 residues long. CDR3 residues: CASSRPKETQYF. The DNA of the CDR3 is TGTGCCAGCAGTCGCCCGAAAGAGACCCAGTACTTC.

A few counts support this clone. The rearrangement links TRBV30 to TRBJ1-2; D is uncertain. The CDR3 is 14 amino acids. V was shortened by 3 bases and J by 1 base, with 12 bases between the two germline ends. Per the germline V gene, CDR1 is GTSNPN and CDR2 is SVGIG (reference sequence). The CDR3 sequence: CAWSGLQNNYGYTF. The DNA of the CDR3 is TGTGCCTGGAGCGGTCTACAGAATAACTATGGCTACACCTTC.

The chain uses TRBV6-5 and TRBJ1-4; D is unresolved. CDR1 is MNHEY, CDR2 SVGAGI, per germline. There are 16 residues in the CDR3. Between the trimmed V and J ends, which lost 2 bases and 5 bases, there was a span of 15 bases. In nucleotides, the CDR3 is TGTGCCAGCAGTTACGATCGCACGGTGTTGAATGAAAAACTGTTTTTT. This codes for CASSYDRTVLNEKLFF.

The CDR3 here is CASSLRGHATYEQYF. CDR3 in DNA: TGTGCCAGCAGCCTACGGGGTCATGCTACTTACGAGCAGTACTTC. The J gene is TRBJ2-7, the V gene TRBV6-5; maybe TRBD2 (5 bases). The CDR3 extends over 15 amino acids. CDR1 is MNHEY, CDR2 SVGAGI, per germline. V lost 6 bases and J lost 4, with 19 bases in between.

The chain joins TRBV2 to TRBJ1-2; the D is unclear. Trimming pared 6 bases from V and 4 bases from J, leaving 21 bases between. The CDR3 spans 16 residues. CDR1 SNHLY and CDR2 FYNNEI come from the germline V gene. The CDR3 DNA reads as TGTGCCAGCAGAATAGACGCCGGGTGGAAAATCTATGGCTACACCTTC. This codes for CASRIDAGWKIYGYTF.

This clone has only one observation. The J gene is TRBJ2-3, the V gene TRBV7-8; 8 positions agree with TRBD2. In germline, CDR1 is SGHVS, CDR2 FQNEAQ. The trim removed 5 bases at V and 0 bases at J, leaving 7 bases unmatched. This CDR3 contains 16 residues. CDR3 sequence (DNA): TGTGCCAGCAGCCGAAAGACTAGCGAGAGCACAGATACGCAGTATTTT. Its translation is CASSRKTSESTDTQYF.

This clone has just a few counts. This rearrangement joins TRBV27 to TRBJ1-2, with 10 bases aligning to TRBD1. After removal of 6 bases from V and 3 bases from J, the junction contained 7 bases not matched to a gene. Germline assignment: CDR1 MNHEY and CDR2 SMNVEV (reference sequence). This CDR3 has 15 amino acids. CDR3 coding DNA: TGTGCCAGCAGCCCGAGGGACAGGGGCCACTATGGCTACACCTTC. Its protein is CASSPRDRGHYGYTF.

This clone has a handful of counts. The gene calls are TRBV5-1 and TRBJ2-1; no definite D call. CDR1 is SGHRS and CDR2 is YFSETQ in the germline V gene. Trimming took 3 bases from V and 3 from J, leaving 16 bases between them. CDR3 length: 16 amino acids. Written as DNA, the CDR3 is TGCGCCAGCAGCTCAACTATGGGCACCCTCTACAATGAGCAGTTCTTC. This encodes CASSSTMGTLYNEQFF.

In DNA, the CDR3 is TGTGCCAGCAGCCCGGGTGGCACAGATACGCAGTATTTT. It codes for CASSPGGTDTQYF. The chain recombines TRBV7-8 with TRBJ2-3; D gene uncertain. The CDR3 sequence is 13 residues long. Trimming cost V 5 bases and J 1 base, with 7 bases left between them. CDR1 and CDR2 from the germline V gene are SGHVS and FQNEAQ.

This rearrangement joins TRBV19 to TRBJ2-1, with 7 nucleotides matching TRBD2. Trimming cost V 6 bases and J 1 base; bases outside gene matches: 6. The CDR3 is made up of 15 amino acids. Germline V gene sequence: CDR1 LNHDA, CDR2 SQIVND (reference sequence). CDR3 protein: CASSLSGPSYNEQFF. The CDR3 DNA reads TGTGCCAGTAGCCTTAGCGGGCCGTCCTACAATGAGCAGTTCTTC.

This clone was seen a handful of times. The rearrangement links TRBV7-9 to TRBJ1-1; D not certain. Germline V gene sequence: CDR1 SEHNR, CDR2 FQNEAQ (reference sequence). There are 13 residues in the CDR3. Trimming removed 1 base at V and 1 base at J, with 4 bases between. CDR3 loop: CASSLEGNTEAFF. In nucleotides, the CDR3 is TGTGCCAGCAGCTTAGAAGGGAACACTGAAGCTTTCTTT.

CDR3 sequence (DNA): TGTGCCAGCAGAGACCCGAACACTGAAGCTTTCTTT. It is translated as CASRDPNTEAFF. The chain uses TRBV4-2 and TRBJ1-1, with D unresolved. CDR1 LGHNA and CDR2 YNFKEQ come from the germline V gene. Trimming stripped 6 bases from V and 1 base from J, with 6 bases between. CDR3 length: 12 amino acids.

The chain combines TRBV10-1 with TRBJ2-6, with D uncertain. The V end was cut by 4 bases, the J end by 0 bases, with 10 bases between. This CDR3 is 16 amino acids long. Germline values: CDR1 WNHNN, CDR2 SYGVQD (reference sequence). The CDR3 DNA sequence: TGCGCCAGCAGTGCCACCGCGGACTCTGGGGCCAACGTCCTGACTTTC. It encodes CASSATADSGANVLTF.

The chain links TRBV11-1 to TRBJ2-5; 7 nucleotides align to TRBD1. V was clipped by 5 bases and J by 5 bases; unmatched bases: 11. The CDR3 sequence is 15 residues long. From germline, CDR1 is SGHAT and CDR2 FQDESV (reference sequence). CDR3 nucleotides: TGTGCCAGCAGCCTGACAGGGTCGACAATTGAGACCCAGTACTTC. It specifies CASSLTGSTIETQYF.

The chain links TRBV11-1 to TRBJ1-5; 7 bases match TRBD1. V shed 3 bases, J shed 4 bases, and the junction held 3 bases outside the gene matches. This CDR3 is 14 amino acids long. Germline CDR1 is SGHAT and CDR2 is FQDESV (reference sequence). The CDR3 nucleotides read TGTGCCAGCAGCTTTGCAGGGGGTAATCAGCCCCAGCATTTT. The encoded protein is CASSFAGGNQPQHF.

This chain connects TRBV5-1 to TRBJ2-7; 13 nucleotides agree with TRBD2. V trimming: 5 bases; J trimming: 4 bases; junction bases outside the gene matches: 9. Per germline, CDR1 SGHRS and CDR2 YFSETQ. The CDR3 covers 16 residues. The CDR3 sequence is CASRGGLAGVGYEQYF. The DNA of the CDR3 is TGCGCCAGCAGGGGCGGACTAGCGGGAGTTGGTTACGAGCAGTACTTC.

This chain uses TRBV6-5 with TRBJ2-3; no firm D call. The CDR3 is made up of 13 amino acids. V was clipped by 6 bases and J by 0 bases, with 7 bases between them. CDR1 and CDR2 from the germline V gene are MNHEY and SVGAGI. This CDR3 is CASRPYSTDTQYF. The CDR3 region has the DNA TGTGCCAGCAGACCGTATAGCACAGATACGCAGTATTTT.

J is TRBJ1-6 and V is TRBV27; D is uncertain. Germline loops: CDR1 MNHEY, CDR2 SMNVEV (reference sequence). The CDR3 is 14 amino acids. Trimming stripped 4 bases from V and 0 bases from J, with 4 bases between. The CDR3 here is CASSWSSYNSPLHF. CDR3 nucleotides: TGTGCCAGCAGTTGGAGCTCCTATAATTCACCCCTCCACTTT.

The chain has TRBV9 and TRBJ2-1; possibly TRBD2 for D (5 bases). The V and J ends lost 2 bases and 7 bases respectively, with 7 bases between them. Germline values: CDR1 SGDLS, CDR2 YYNGEE. The CDR3 sequence is 12 residues long. This CDR3 reads CASSVGVNEQFF. The CDR3 DNA sequence: TGTGCCAGCAGCGTCGGGGTAAATGAGCAGTTCTTC.

V is TRBV28 and J is TRBJ1-2, with a possible D match to TRBD1 (6 bases). Trimming cost V 3 bases and J 3 bases, with 11 bases left between them. The CDR3 loop spans 14 amino acids. Germline V gene sequence: CDR1 MDHEN, CDR2 SYDVKM. The CDR3 DNA sequence: TGTGCCAGCAGTTTTTTTGGGGGGCACTATGGCTACACCTTC. Its protein product is CASSFFGGHYGYTF.

The chain uses TRBV11-1 and TRBJ2-7, with 8 bases lining up with TRBD2. J was trimmed by 3 bases and V by 5 bases; bases with no gene match: 9. Germline V gene sequence: CDR1 SGHAT, CDR2 FQDESV (reference sequence). The CDR3 has 15 amino acids. The CDR3 DNA sequence: TGTGCCAGCAGCCGCGGGACTAGTCATCGCTACGAGCAGTACTTC. Its translation: CASSRGTSHRYEQYF.

This clone was detected only once. V and J are TRBV7-6 and TRBJ2-7; 8 bases line up with TRBD2. Germline V gene lookup returns CDR1 SGHVS and CDR2 FNYEAQ. Trimming took 8 bases from V and 3 from J; bases not matched to a gene: 6. The CDR3 length is 13 residues. The CDR3 region is CASSGGLVYEQYF. Here the CDR3 DNA reads TGTGCCAGCTCCGGGGGACTAGTCTACGAGCAGTACTTC.

V is TRBV7-9 and J is TRBJ2-3; 9 bases map to TRBD2. After removal of 1 base from V and 4 bases from J, the junction contained 3 bases not matched to a gene. Germline lookup yields CDR1 SEHNR and CDR2 FQNEAQ (reference sequence). This CDR3 spans 15 amino acids. This CDR3 reads CASSLDGGRADTQYF. The CDR3 DNA sequence: TGTGCCAGCAGCTTAGATGGCGGGAGGGCAGATACGCAGTATTTT.

This sequence joins TRBV5-6 and TRBJ2-3, with 13 bases that match TRBD2. V was pared by 3 bases and J by 2 bases, with 3 bases of the junction left unmatched. The CDR3 is 16 residues long. Per germline, CDR1 SGHDT and CDR2 YYEEEE. The CDR3 sequence: CASSWTSGGDTDTQYF. The CDR3 DNA sequence: TGTGCCAGCAGCTGGACTAGCGGGGGAGACACAGATACGCAGTATTTT. Variable domain in full (rest from reference TRBV5-6 and TRBJ2-3): DAGVTQSPTHLIKTRGQQVTLRCSPKSGHDTVSWYQQALGQGPQFIFQYYEEEERQRGNFPDRFSGHQFPNYSSELNVNALLLGDSALYLCASSWTSGGDTDTQYFGPGTRLTVL.

The chain has TRBV7-8 and TRBJ2-7, with 10 bases that match TRBD2. Germline CDR1 reads SGHVS; CDR2 reads FQNEAQ. There are 18 residues in the CDR3. Trimming removed 1 base from V and 9 bases from J; junction bases left unmatched: 18. The CDR3 reads CASSLVVSLAGVLLGQYF. In DNA, the CDR3 is TGTGCCAGCAGCTTAGTAGTTTCGCTAGCGGGGGTTCTCCTGGGGCAGTACTTC.

This clone was seen just once. V usage is TRBV18 and J usage is TRBJ2-7, with D perhaps matching TRBD2 (5 bases). Germline V gene lookup returns CDR1 KGHSH and CDR2 LQKENI. Between the trimmed V and J ends, which lost 6 bases and 3 bases, there was a span of 9 bases. The CDR3 has 12 amino acids. CDR3 nucleotide sequence: TGTGCCAGCTCCCAAACTAGCTACGAGCAGTACTTC. Protein sequence: CASSQTSYEQYF. The full variable domain, rest sourced from reference TRBV18 and TRBJ2-7, is NAGVMQNPRHLVRRRGQEARLRCSPMKGHSHVYWYRQLPEEGLKFMVYLQKENIIDESGMPKERFSAEFPKEGPSILRIQQVVRGDSAAYFCASSQTSYEQYFGPGTRLTVT.

CDR3 bases: TGTGCCAGCAGTGAAGCGCCTAGCGGGAGGACGATATACAATGAGCAGTTCTTC. It translates to CASSEAPSGRTIYNEQFF. V gene TRBV2 combines with J gene TRBJ2-1, with 11 nucleotides matching TRBD2. Germline lookup yields CDR1 SNHLY and CDR2 FYNNEI. This CDR3 contains 18 residues. V shed 0 bases and J 4 bases; nucleotides not matched to a gene: 8.